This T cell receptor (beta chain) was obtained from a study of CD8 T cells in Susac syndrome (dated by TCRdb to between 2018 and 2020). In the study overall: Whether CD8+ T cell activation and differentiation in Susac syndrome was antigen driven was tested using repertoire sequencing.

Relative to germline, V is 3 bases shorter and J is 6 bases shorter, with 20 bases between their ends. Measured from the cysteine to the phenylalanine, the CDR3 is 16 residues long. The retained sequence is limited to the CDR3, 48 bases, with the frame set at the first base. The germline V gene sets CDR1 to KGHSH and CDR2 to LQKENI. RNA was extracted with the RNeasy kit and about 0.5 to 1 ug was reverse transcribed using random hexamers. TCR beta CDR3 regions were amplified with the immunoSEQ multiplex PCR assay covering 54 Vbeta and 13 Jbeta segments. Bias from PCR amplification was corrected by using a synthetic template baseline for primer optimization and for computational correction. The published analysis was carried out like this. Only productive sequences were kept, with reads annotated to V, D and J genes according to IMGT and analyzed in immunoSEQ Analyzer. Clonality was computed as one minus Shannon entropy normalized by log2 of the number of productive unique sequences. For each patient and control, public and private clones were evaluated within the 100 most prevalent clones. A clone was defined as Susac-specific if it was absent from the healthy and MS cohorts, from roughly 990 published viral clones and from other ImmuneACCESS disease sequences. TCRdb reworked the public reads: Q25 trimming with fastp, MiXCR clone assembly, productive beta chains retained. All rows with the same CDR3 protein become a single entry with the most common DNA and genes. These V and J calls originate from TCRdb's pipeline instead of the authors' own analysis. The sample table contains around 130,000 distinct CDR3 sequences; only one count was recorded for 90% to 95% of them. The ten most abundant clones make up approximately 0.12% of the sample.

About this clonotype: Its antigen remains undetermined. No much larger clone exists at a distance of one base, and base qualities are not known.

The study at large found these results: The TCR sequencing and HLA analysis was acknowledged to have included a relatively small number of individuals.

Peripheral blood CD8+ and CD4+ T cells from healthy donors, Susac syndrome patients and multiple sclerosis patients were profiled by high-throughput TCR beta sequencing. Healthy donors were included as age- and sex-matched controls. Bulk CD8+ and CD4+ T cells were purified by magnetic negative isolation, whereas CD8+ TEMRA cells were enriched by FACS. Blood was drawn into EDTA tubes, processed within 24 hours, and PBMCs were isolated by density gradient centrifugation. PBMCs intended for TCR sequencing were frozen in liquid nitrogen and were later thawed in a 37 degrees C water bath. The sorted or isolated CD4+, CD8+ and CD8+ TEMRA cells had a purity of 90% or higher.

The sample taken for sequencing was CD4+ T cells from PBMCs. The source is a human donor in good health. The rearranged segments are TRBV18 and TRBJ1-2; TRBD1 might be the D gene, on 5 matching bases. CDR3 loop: CASSPARSMRGDGYTF. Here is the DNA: TGTGCCAGCTCACCCGCGCGATCGATGCGAGGGGATGGCTACACCTTC.